The 30 T cell receptor beta chains reported below all come from one sample, sequenced in a study of blood T cell repertoires in COVID-19. Some clones are missing from TCRdb's copy, which holds only in-frame ones; the method was immunoSEQ multiplex PCR. The sample has tens of thousands of clones, approximately 87% seen once. Specimen: peripheral blood. Receptors originate from a human donor in a cohort sampled during active COVID-19.

This sequence joins TRBV6-2 or TRBV6-3 and TRBJ2-3; TRBD2 matches at 8 bases. Germline V gene lookup returns CDR1 MNHEY and CDR2 SVGEGT. V trimming: 5 bases; J trimming: 0 bases; junction bases outside the gene matches: 7. The CDR3 totals 16 residues. In DNA, the CDR3 is TGTGCCAGCAGTGCCCCGACTAGCGAAAGCACAGATACGCAGTATTTT. Protein: CASSAPTSESTDTQYF.

This clone was detected only a few times. This chain connects TRBV5-4 to TRBJ1-2, with TRBD1 matching over 7 bases. CDR3 length equals 16 residues. With V trimmed by 0 bases and J by 8 bases, 13 bases remained unmatched. Germline CDR1 reads SGHNT; CDR2 reads YYREEE (reference sequence). This CDR3 is CASSLEPGTVVYGYTF. As DNA, the CDR3 is TGTGCCAGCAGCTTGGAACCGGGGACAGTCGTATACGGCTACACCTTC. The variable domain in full, with the rest retrieved from reference TRBV5-4 and TRBJ1-2, is ETGVTQSPTHLIKTRGQQVTLRCSSQSGHNTVSWYQQALGQGPQFIFQYYREEENGRGNFPPRFSGLQFPNYSSELNVNALELDDSALYLCASSLEPGTVVYGYTFGSGTRLTVV.

In its sample, this clone was seen once. The chain recombines TRBV10-3 with TRBJ1-1; 7 nucleotides match TRBD1. Germline V gene data show CDR1 as ENHRY and CDR2 as SYGVKD. V shed 5 bases, J shed 2 bases, and the junction held 2 bases outside the gene matches. The length of the CDR3 is 13 residues. The DNA of the CDR3 is TGTGCCATCAGTAGACAGGGAAACACTGAAGCTTTCTTT. Translation gives CAISRQGNTEAFF.

The J gene is TRBJ1-2, the V gene TRBV19, with 7 bases that match TRBD1. CDR3 length: 13 residues. The J segment lost 5 bases and the V segment lost 6 bases, leaving 6 bases of the junction unmatched. Germline V gives CDR1 LNHDA, CDR2 SQIVND (reference sequence). CDR3 bases: TGTGCCAGTAGATCCGGGACAGTTTATGGCTACACCTTC. Protein: CASRSGTVYGYTF. The full variable domain, completed using reference TRBV19 and TRBJ1-2, is DGGITQSPKYLFRKEGQNVTLSCEQNLNHDAMYWYRQDPGQGLRLIYYSQIVNDFQKGDIAEGYSVSREKKESFPLTVTSAQKNPTAFYLCASRSGTVYGYTFGSGTRLTVV.

The rearrangement links TRBV21-1 to TRBJ1-4; the table assigns TRBD1, which was not confirmed against the DNA. TRBV21-1 is a pseudogene. This CDR3 comprises 19 residues. The CDR3 coding sequence is TGTGCCAGCAGCAAAATGGGCCACGAGGGGGCAGCGTTCAATGAAAAACTGTTTTTT. This sequence encodes CASSKMGHEGAAFNEKLFF.

The V and J genes are TRBV15 and TRBJ2-7; no definite D call. Germline CDR1 reads LNHNV; CDR2 reads YYDKDF (reference sequence). The CDR3 runs to 15 residues. V was pared by 1 base and J by 1 base, with 11 bases between. CDR3 region: CATSRGLADSYEQYF. The CDR3 DNA reads as TGTGCCACCAGCAGAGGCCTCGCGGATTCCTACGAGCAGTACTTC.

This clone was seen only once. The rearrangement links TRBV6-2 or TRBV6-3 to TRBJ1-2; a possible D gene is TRBD1 (5 bases). In germline, CDR1 is MNHEY, CDR2 SVGEGT. V was cut by 3 bases and J by 7 bases, with 15 bases left in between. This CDR3 spans 14 amino acids. CDR3 DNA sequence: TGTGCCAGCAGTTATGGAGGGGCAAGCAGTGGCTACACCTTC. Translation gives CASSYGGASSGYTF.

This clone appeared a few times. The J gene is TRBJ1-3, the V gene TRBV4-3; perhaps TRBD1 as D (6 bases). Germline lookup yields CDR1 LGHNA and CDR2 YSLEER. The V end was cut by 4 bases, the J end by 8 bases, with 9 bases between. CDR3 size: 12 residues. The DNA of the CDR3 is TGCGCCAGCAGCCCCGAGGGGGACACCATATATTTT. Its translation is CASSPEGDTIYF.

The rearrangement joins TRBV7-9 to TRBJ1-1; D remains unclear. The CDR3 contains 16 residues. V lost 0 bases and J lost 9, with 20 bases in between. From germline, CDR1 is SEHNR and CDR2 FQNEAQ (reference sequence). CDR3 in amino acids: CASSLASDALLRKAFF. The CDR3 region has the DNA TGTGCCAGCAGCTTAGCGAGTGACGCGTTGCTGCGGAAAGCTTTCTTT.

The chain combines TRBV6-5 with TRBJ2-5; a weak D match, TRBD1 (6 bases). The V end was cut by 4 bases, the J end by 5 bases, with 17 bases between. CDR1 is MNHEY, CDR2 SVGAGI, per germline. This CDR3 is 15 amino acids long. This CDR3 is CASSSGTIDGETQYF. CDR3 bases: TGTGCCAGCAGTTCCGGGACAATAGACGGGGAGACCCAGTACTTC.

The J gene is TRBJ2-6, the V gene TRBV30; TRBD1 matches 11 bases. Per the germline V gene, CDR1 is GTSNPN and CDR2 is SVGIG (reference sequence). The CDR3 sequence is 18 residues long. V shed 5 bases, J shed 2 bases, and the junction held 11 bases outside the gene matches. Written as DNA, the CDR3 is TGTGCCTGGGAGAGGCTCGGGACAGGGGGTACTGGGGCCAACGTCCTGACTTTC. As protein: CAWERLGTGGTGANVLTF.

The chain recombines TRBV6-8 with TRBJ1-1; TRBD1 might be the D (6 bases). In germline, CDR1 is MNHGY, CDR2 SAAAGT. CDR3 length: 12 residues. Trimming left V 7 bases short and J 12 bases short, with 18 bases between. The CDR3 DNA reads TGTGCCAGCAAAGCCGTACAGGGTTCGCCTTTCTTT. It yields the protein CASKAVQGSPFF.

The chain is built from TRBV30 and TRBJ1-6; 9 nucleotides agree with TRBD1. CDR3 size: 14 residues. Germline V lookup: CDR1 GTSNPN, CDR2 SVGIG (reference sequence). V lost 6 bases to trimming and J lost 12 bases; unmatched junction nucleotides: 12. CDR3 DNA sequence: TGTGCCTGTACCCCCGGGACAGGGATCGAACCCCTCCACTTT. As protein: CACTPGTGIEPLHF.

The genes are TRBV11-2 and TRBJ2-5; 10 bases agree with TRBD2. In germline, CDR1 is SGHAT, CDR2 FQNNGV. This CDR3 is 15 amino acids long. V shed 4 bases and J 5 bases; nucleotides not matched to a gene: 7. This CDR3 is CASSWGTSVLETQYF. Written as DNA, the CDR3 is TGTGCCAGCAGCTGGGGGACTAGCGTTCTGGAGACCCAGTACTTC.

J is TRBJ2-5 and V is TRBV4-3, with TRBD1 matching over 9 bases. The CDR3 is 19 residues long. Germline V CDR1 and CDR2: LGHNA, YSLEER. Trimming at V came to 2 bases and at J to 5 bases, leaving 18 bases not matched to a gene. This CDR3 reads CASSQNWGTSGQGTETQYF. The DNA of the CDR3 is TGCGCCAGCAGCCAAAATTGGGGAACCAGCGGACAGGGGACGGAGACCCAGTACTTC.

The J gene is TRBJ2-2, the V gene TRBV4-3; 7 positions agree with TRBD1. Germline loops: CDR1 LGHNA, CDR2 YSLEER. This CDR3 spans 16 amino acids. The V segment lost 4 bases and the J segment 1 base; nucleotides outside the gene matches: 6. The CDR3 DNA follows: TGCGCCAGCAGCCCCGACAGGGTGAGGAACACCGGGGAGCTGTTTTTT. This sequence encodes CASSPDRVRNTGELFF.

The chain employs TRBV30 and TRBJ2-7; a weak D match, TRBD2 (5 bases). V shed 4 bases and J shed 0 bases, with 13 bases lying between them. The CDR3 loop spans 14 amino acids. Germline V gene sequence: CDR1 GTSNPN, CDR2 SVGIG (reference sequence). The CDR3 DNA is TGTGCCTGGAAAGGACTCTCGAGCTCCTACGAGCAGTACTTC. This gives the protein CAWKGLSSSYEQYF.

This clone is a singleton in its sample. V and J are TRBV13 and TRBJ1-1, with D possibly being TRBD1 (5 bases). Trimming stripped 2 bases from V and 2 bases from J, with 12 bases between. CDR3 size: 15 residues. In germline, CDR1 is PRHDT, CDR2 FYEKMQ (reference sequence). CDR3 region: CASSLNRGANTEAFF. CDR3 sequence (DNA): TGTGCCAGCAGCTTAAATCGCGGGGCTAACACTGAAGCTTTCTTT.

The CDR3 spells CASSLTGAYEQYF. CDR3 DNA: TGTGCCAGCAGCTTGACAGGGGCTTACGAGCAGTACTTC. This sequence joins TRBV7-2 and TRBJ2-7, with TRBD1 identical over 8 bases. Germline V gene sequence: CDR1 SGHTA, CDR2 FQGNSA. The CDR3 has 13 amino acids. With V trimmed by 3 bases and J by 4 bases, 2 bases remained unmatched.

This clone has only one observation. The chain uses TRBV28 and TRBJ1-2, with TRBD1 matching 9 bases. The CDR3 is 13 residues long. V was pared by 7 bases and J by 6 bases, with 6 bases of the junction left unmatched. Germline V CDR1 and CDR2: MDHEN, SYDVKM. The DNA for the CDR3 is TGTGCCAGCACTTCACAGGGGGCGCATGGCTACACCTTC. Translation gives CASTSQGAHGYTF.

In this sample, this clone turned up once. The chain links TRBV10-3 to TRBJ2-5, with 11 bases identical to TRBD2. With 6 bases clipped from V and 4 bases from J, the junction kept 4 bases outside the gene matches. CDR1 is ENHRY and CDR2 is SYGVKD in the germline V gene. The CDR3 is 14 amino acids. This CDR3 is CAISALAGVETQYF. In nucleotides, the CDR3 is TGTGCCATCAGCGCACTAGCGGGGGTAGAGACCCAGTACTTC.

The rearrangement uses TRBV30 and TRBJ2-7, with a weak D call TRBD1 (5 bases). V was clipped by 0 bases and J by 0 bases, with 12 bases between them. Germline V gene lookup returns CDR1 GTSNPN and CDR2 SVGIG (reference sequence). This CDR3 spans 15 amino acids. The CDR3 sequence is CAWSVRGFGSYEQYF. CDR3 sequence (DNA): TGTGCCTGGAGTGTAAGGGGATTCGGCTCCTACGAGCAGTACTTC.

This sequence joins TRBV6-6 and TRBJ1-1; possibly TRBD1 for D (6 bases). This CDR3 comprises 13 residues. The V end lost 6 bases, the J end lost 2 bases, and 10 bases lay between the germline ends. CDR1 is MNHNY, CDR2 SVGAGI, per germline (reference sequence). The CDR3 protein is CASRQGGNTEAFF. CDR3 coding DNA: TGTGCCAGCAGACAGGGTGGTAACACTGAAGCTTTCTTT.

This clone occurred a few times. The rearrangement joins TRBV30 to TRBJ1-2; no clear D. The CDR3 loop spans 13 amino acids. V was trimmed by 4 bases and J by 5 bases, leaving 14 bases between them. Germline assignment: CDR1 GTSNPN and CDR2 SVGIG (reference sequence). The CDR3 reads CAWTPNTEYGYTF. CDR3 in DNA: TGTGCCTGGACGCCGAATACGGAGTATGGCTACACCTTC.

The J gene is TRBJ1-5, the V gene TRBV7-9, with D perhaps matching TRBD1 (5 bases). Germline CDR1 reads SEHNR; CDR2 reads FQNEAQ (reference sequence). CDR3 length equals 13 residues. V was trimmed by 4 bases and J by 6 bases, leaving 10 bases between them. In nucleotides, the CDR3 is TGTGCCAGCAGCTCCGGGGGAGGTCAGCCCCAGCATTTT. It yields the protein CASSSGGGQPQHF.

V and J are TRBV4-1 and TRBJ1-1; D uncertain. The CDR3 length is 15 residues. In germline, CDR1 is MGHRA, CDR2 YSYEKL. Between the trimmed V and J ends, which lost 3 bases and 3 bases, there was a span of 14 bases. The CDR3 spells CASSQLGVGYTEAFF. In nucleotides, the CDR3 is TGCGCCAGCAGCCAGTTGGGAGTTGGGTACACTGAAGCTTTCTTT.

V usage is TRBV5-5 and J usage is TRBJ1-3; no clear D. V was shortened by 4 bases and J by 6 bases, with 11 bases between the two germline ends. The CDR3 totals 13 residues. Germline V gene sequence: CDR1 SGHKS, CDR2 YYEKEE (reference sequence). The CDR3 region is CASSLGLENTIYF. DNA for the CDR3: TGTGCCAGCAGCCTCGGACTGGAAAACACCATATATTTT.

There are a few counts of this clone. The rearrangement joins TRBV25-1 to TRBJ1-6; possible D gene TRBD1, 5 bases. Trimming shortened V by 7 bases and J by 8 bases, and 12 bases separated the two germline ends. The CDR3 sequence is 13 residues long. CDR1 MGHDK and CDR2 SYGVNS come from the germline V gene. The DNA of the CDR3 is TGTGCCAGCACGGCGGGGGAGGATTCACCCCTCCACTTT. Translation gives CASTAGEDSPLHF.

The chain uses TRBV9 and TRBJ2-7, with TRBD1 matching over 10 bases. This CDR3 has 13 amino acids. The V gene's germline CDR1 is SGDLS and CDR2 YYNGEE. J lost 6 bases, V lost 2 bases, and 2 bases had no gene match. The CDR3, as DNA: TGTGCCAGCAGCGTGCGGGACAGGGGCGAGCAGTACTTC. Its protein product is CASSVRDRGEQYF.

The CDR3 DNA reads as TGTGCCAGCAGATACAGGGTTATGTATGAGCAGTTCTTC. Translating gives CASRYRVMYEQFF. The J gene is TRBJ2-1, the V gene TRBV5-6; a possible D gene is TRBD1 (6 bases). The CDR3 contains 13 residues. The germline V gene encodes CDR1 SGHDT and CDR2 YYEEEE. V was pared by 5 bases and J by 8 bases, with 14 bases between.